Presented here are 5 T cell receptor beta chains from one specimen sequenced in a study of blood T cell repertoires in COVID-19. Libraries were prepared by immunoSEQ multiplex PCR; TCRdb keeps only in-frame clonotypes and omits some of them. The sample carries about 270,000 clones, just under 90% recorded once. Source material: PBMCs or T cells enriched from blood (not recorded which). The source is a woman in her thirties with acute COVID-19.

The chain combines TRBV25-1 with TRBJ2-4; D remains unclear. The CDR3 is made up of 13 amino acids. Trimming pared 1 base from V and 5 bases from J, leaving 6 bases between. Looked up from germline, CDR1 is MGHDK and CDR2 is SYGVNS. In nucleotides, the CDR3 is TGTGCCAGCAGTGAATTTACGGAAAACATTCAGTACTTC. Translation: CASSEFTENIQYF.

This chain links TRBV7-8 with TRBJ2-1, with 11 bases matching TRBD2. V lost 5 bases and J lost 5; bases outside the gene matches: 29. This CDR3 is built from 23 residues. CDR1 is SGHVS, CDR2 FQNEAQ, per germline. CDR3 in DNA: TGTGCCAGCAGCCACCCCCGGGACCCCGGGACTAGCGGCAAACAGGAGGTTCACAATGAGCAGTTCTTC. Amino acids: CASSHPRDPGTSGKQEVHNEQFF. The full variable domain, rest sourced from reference TRBV7-8 and TRBJ2-1, is GAGVSQSPRYKVAKRGQDVALRCDPISGHVSLFWYQQALGQGPEFLTYFQNEAQLDKSGLPSDRFFAERPEGSVSTLKIQRTQQEDSAVYLCASSHPRDPGTSGKQEVHNEQFFGPGTRLTVL.

The rearrangement uses TRBV19 and TRBJ2-7; 7 positions agree with TRBD1. Germline assignment: CDR1 LNHDA and CDR2 SQIVND (reference sequence). The trim removed 4 bases at V and 3 bases at J, leaving 6 bases unmatched. This CDR3 contains 14 residues. The CDR3 protein is CASSTGTAFYEQYF. As DNA, the CDR3 is TGTGCCAGTAGTACTGGGACAGCATTCTACGAGCAGTACTTC.

The rearrangement links TRBV19 to TRBJ1-1; D might be TRBD1 (6 bases). Germline CDR1 is LNHDA and CDR2 is SQIVND (reference sequence). Trimming removed 2 bases at V and 1 base at J, with 11 bases between. This CDR3 has 15 residues. CDR3: CASSIQGTQNTEAFF. The CDR3 DNA is TGTGCCAGTAGTATACAGGGGACACAGAACACTGAAGCTTTCTTT.

The sample holds one count of this clone. The CDR3 nucleotides read TGTGCCAGCAGCGGGGGTGGGACTAGCGGGAGCTACGAGCAGTACTTC. It yields the protein CASSGGGTSGSYEQYF. The chain couples TRBV9 to TRBJ2-7; 14 nucleotides match TRBD2. The CDR3 loop spans 16 amino acids. The germline gives CDR1 SGDLS, CDR2 YYNGEE. The junction had 5 bases not matched to a gene; V was cut back by 3 bases and J by 3 bases. Looking up the rest from reference TRBV9 and TRBJ2-7 gives the full variable domain: DSGVTQTPKHLITATGQRVTLRCSPRSGDLSVYWYQQSLDQGLQFLIQYYNGEERAKGNILERFSAQQFPDLHSELNLSSLELGDSALYFCASSGGGTSGSYEQYFGPGTRLTVT.